This TCR beta chain was profiled in a study of blood T cell repertoires in COVID-19. Libraries were prepared by immunoSEQ multiplex PCR; TCRdb keeps only in-frame clonotypes and omits some of them. The sample contains about 250,000 clones, over 75% of which appear only once. Sequencing was done on a sample of peripheral blood. The source of this sequence is a man over 45 with active or convalescent COVID-19.

CDR3 nucleotide sequence: TGTGCCAGCAGTTACGGCCCGCGGACAGGACCTTCCTACGAGCAGTACTTC. It translates to CASSYGPRTGPSYEQYF. The chain recombines TRBV6-2 or TRBV6-3 with TRBJ2-7; 7 positions agree with TRBD1. The germline gives CDR1 MNHEY, CDR2 SVGEGT. The CDR3 is made up of 17 amino acids. With V trimmed by 2 bases and J by 1 base, 11 bases remained unmatched.